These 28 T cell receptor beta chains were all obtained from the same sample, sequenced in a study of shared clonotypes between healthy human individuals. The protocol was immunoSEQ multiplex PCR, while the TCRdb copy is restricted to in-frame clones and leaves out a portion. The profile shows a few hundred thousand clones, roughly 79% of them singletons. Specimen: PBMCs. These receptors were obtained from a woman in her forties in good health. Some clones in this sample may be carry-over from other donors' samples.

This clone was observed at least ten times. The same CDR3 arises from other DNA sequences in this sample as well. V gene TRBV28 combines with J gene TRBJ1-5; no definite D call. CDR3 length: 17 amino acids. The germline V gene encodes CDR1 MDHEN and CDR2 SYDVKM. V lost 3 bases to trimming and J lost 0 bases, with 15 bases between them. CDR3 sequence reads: CASSFSIQQHSNQPQHF. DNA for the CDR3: TGTGCCAGCAGTTTTTCTATTCAGCAGCATAGCAATCAGCCCCAGCATTTT. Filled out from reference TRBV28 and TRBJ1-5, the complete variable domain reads DVKVTQSSRYLVKRTGEKVFLECVQDMDHENMFWYRQDPGLGLRLIYFSYDVKMKEKGDIPEGYSVSREKKERFSLILESASTNQTSMYLCASSFSIQQHSNQPQHFGDGTRLSIL.

The chain's CDR3 is CAISERGRREGNEQYF. CDR3 DNA: TGTGCCATCAGTGAGCGGGGGAGGCGGGAGGGTAACGAGCAGTACTTC. J is TRBJ2-7 and V is TRBV10-3; 9 bases are shared with TRBD2. J lost 5 bases, V lost 2 bases, and 10 bases had no gene match. This CDR3 comprises 16 residues. The germline gives CDR1 ENHRY, CDR2 SYGVKD.

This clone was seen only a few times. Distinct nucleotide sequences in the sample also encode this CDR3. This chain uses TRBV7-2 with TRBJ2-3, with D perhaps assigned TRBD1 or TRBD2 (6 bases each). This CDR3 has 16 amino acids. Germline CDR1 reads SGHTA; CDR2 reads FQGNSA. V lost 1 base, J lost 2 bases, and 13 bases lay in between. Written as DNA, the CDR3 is TGTGCCAGCAGCTTAGGGGGGCGGGGATTCACAGATACGCAGTATTTT. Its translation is CASSLGGRGFTDTQYF.

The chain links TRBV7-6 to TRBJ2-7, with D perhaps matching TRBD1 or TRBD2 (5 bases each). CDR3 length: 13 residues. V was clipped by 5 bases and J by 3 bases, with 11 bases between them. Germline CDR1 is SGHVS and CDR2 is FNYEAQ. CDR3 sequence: CASSTGTYYEQYF. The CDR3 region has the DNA TGTGCCAGCAGCACCGGGACCTACTACGAGCAGTACTTC.

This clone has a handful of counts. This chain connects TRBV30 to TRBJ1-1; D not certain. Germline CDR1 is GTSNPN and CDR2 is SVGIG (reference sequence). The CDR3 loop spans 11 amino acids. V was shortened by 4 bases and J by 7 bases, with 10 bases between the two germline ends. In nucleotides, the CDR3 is TGTGCCTGGACCCCGAAAGGTGAAGCTTTCTTT. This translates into CAWTPKGEAFF.

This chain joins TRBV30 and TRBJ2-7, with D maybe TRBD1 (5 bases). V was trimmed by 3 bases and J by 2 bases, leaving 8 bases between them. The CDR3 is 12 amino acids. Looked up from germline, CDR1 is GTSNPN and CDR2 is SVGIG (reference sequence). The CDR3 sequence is CAWSQGTYEQYF. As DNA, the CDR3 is TGTGCCTGGAGCCAGGGTACCTACGAGCAGTACTTC.

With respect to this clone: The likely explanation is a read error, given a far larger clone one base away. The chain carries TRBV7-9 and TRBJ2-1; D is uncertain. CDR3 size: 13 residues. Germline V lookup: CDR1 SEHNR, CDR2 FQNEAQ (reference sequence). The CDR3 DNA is TGTGCCGGCAGTCCGCCAGTAGAGGATGAGCAGTTCTTC. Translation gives CAGSPPVEDEQFF.

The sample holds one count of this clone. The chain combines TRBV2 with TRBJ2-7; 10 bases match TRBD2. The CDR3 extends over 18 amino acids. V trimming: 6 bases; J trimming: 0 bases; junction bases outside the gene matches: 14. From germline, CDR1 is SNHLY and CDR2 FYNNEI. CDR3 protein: CASRVGTSGIKISYEQYF. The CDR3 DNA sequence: TGTGCCAGCAGAGTGGGCACTAGCGGGATAAAAATCTCCTACGAGCAGTACTTC. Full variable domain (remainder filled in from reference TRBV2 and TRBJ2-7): EPEVTQTPSHQVTQMGQEVILRCVPISNHLYFYWYRQILGQKVEFLVSFYNNEISEKSEIFDDQFSVERPDGSNFTLKIRSTKLEDSAMYFCASRVGTSGIKISYEQYFGPGTRLTVT.

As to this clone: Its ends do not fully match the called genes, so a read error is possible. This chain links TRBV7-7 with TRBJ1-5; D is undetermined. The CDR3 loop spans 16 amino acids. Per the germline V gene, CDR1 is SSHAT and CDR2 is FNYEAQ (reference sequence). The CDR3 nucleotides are TGTGCTAGCAGCTTCTCCCGGTTCTATAGCAATCAGCCCCAGCATTTT. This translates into CASSFSRFYSNQPQHF. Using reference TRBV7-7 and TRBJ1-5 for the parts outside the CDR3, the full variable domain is GAGVSQSPRYKVTKRGQDVTLRCDPISSHATLYWYQQALGQGPEFLTYFNYEAQPDKSGLPSDRFSAERPEGSISTLTIQRTEQRDSAMYRCASSFSRFYSNQPQHFGDGTRLSIL.

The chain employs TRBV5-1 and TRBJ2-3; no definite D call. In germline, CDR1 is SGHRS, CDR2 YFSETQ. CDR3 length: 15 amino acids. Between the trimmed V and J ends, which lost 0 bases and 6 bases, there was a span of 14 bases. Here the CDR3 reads CASSLVLVGSDTQYF. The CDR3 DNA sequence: TGCGCCAGCAGCTTGGTGCTAGTCGGTTCGGATACGCAGTATTTT.

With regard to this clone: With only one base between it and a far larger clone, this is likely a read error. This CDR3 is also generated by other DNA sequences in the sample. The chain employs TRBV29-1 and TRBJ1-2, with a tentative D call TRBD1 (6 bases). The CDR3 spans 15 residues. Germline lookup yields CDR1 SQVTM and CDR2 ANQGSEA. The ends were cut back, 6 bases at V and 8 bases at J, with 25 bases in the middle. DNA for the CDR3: TGCAGCGTCGCTTATACCTCGGGATGGGGGCAGGGCTACACCTTC. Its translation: CSVAYTSGWGQGYTF.

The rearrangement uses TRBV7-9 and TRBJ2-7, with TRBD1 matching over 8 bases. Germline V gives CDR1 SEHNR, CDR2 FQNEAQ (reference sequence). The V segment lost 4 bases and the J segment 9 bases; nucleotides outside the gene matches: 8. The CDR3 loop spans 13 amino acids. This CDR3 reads CASSSDTGGWQYF. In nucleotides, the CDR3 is TGTGCCAGCAGCTCCGATACAGGGGGGTGGCAGTACTTC.

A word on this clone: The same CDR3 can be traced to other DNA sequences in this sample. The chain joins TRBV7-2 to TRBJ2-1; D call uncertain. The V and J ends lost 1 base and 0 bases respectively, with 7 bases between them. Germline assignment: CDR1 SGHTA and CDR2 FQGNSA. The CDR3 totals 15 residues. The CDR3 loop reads CASSLDRSSYNEQFF. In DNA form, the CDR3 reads TGTGCCAGCAGCTTAGACCGAAGCTCCTACAATGAGCAGTTCTTC.

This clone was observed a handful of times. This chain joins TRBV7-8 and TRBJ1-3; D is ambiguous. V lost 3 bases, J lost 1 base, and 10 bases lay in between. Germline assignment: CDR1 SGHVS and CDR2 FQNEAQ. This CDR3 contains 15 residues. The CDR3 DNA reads TGTGCCAGCAGCTTTAACCGGGAATCTGGAAACACCATATATTTT. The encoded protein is CASSFNRESGNTIYF. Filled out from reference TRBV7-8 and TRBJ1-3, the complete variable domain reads GAGVSQSPRYKVAKRGQDVALRCDPISGHVSLFWYQQALGQGPEFLTYFQNEAQLDKSGLPSDRFFAERPEGSVSTLKIQRTQQEDSAVYLCASSFNRESGNTIYFGEGSWLTVV.

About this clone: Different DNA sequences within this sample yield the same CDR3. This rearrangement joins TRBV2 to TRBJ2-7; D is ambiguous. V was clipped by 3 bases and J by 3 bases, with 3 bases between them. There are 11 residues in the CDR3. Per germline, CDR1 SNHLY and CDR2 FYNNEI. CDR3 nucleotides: TGTGCCAGCAGTGATTTCTACGAGCAGTACTTC. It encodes CASSDFYEQYF.

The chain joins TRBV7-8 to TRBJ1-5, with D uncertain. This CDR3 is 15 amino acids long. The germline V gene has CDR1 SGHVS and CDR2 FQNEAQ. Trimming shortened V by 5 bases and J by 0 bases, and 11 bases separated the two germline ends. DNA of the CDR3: TGTGCCAGCAGCCCCCTGCGGCATAGCAATCAGCCCCAGCATTTT. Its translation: CASSPLRHSNQPQHF.

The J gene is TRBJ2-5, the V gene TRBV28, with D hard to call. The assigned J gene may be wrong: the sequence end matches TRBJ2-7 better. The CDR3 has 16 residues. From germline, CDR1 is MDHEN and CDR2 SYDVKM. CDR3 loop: CASSDPGHTPFYEQYF. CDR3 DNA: TGTGCCAGCAGTGACCCTGGGCACACTCCGTTTTACGAGCAGTACTTC.

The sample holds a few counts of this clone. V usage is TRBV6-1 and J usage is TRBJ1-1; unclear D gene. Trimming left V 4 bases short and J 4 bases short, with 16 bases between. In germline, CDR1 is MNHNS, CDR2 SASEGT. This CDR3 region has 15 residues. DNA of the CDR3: TGTGCCAGCAGTGCGGAGGTAAGACGGGCCACTGAAGCTTTCTTT. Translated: CASSAEVRRATEAFF.

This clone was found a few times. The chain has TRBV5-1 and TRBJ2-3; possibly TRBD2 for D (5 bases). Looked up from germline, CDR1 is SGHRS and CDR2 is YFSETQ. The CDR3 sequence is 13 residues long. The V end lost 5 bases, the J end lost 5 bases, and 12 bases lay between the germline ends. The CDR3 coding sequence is TGCGCCAGCAGGAAAGCGGCCCAAGATACGCAGTATTTT. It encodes CASRKAAQDTQYF.

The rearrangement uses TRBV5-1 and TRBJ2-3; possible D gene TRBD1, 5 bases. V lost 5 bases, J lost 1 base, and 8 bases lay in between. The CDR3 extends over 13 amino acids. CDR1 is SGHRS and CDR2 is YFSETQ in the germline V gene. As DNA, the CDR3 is TGCGCCAGCAGGGACACCCGCACAGATACGCAGTATTTT. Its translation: CASRDTRTDTQYF. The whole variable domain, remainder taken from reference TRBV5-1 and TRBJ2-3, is KAGVTQTPRYLIKTRGQQVTLSCSPISGHRSVSWYQQTPGQGLQFLFEYFSETQRNKGNFPGRFSGRQFSNSRSEMNVSTLELGDSALYLCASRDTRTDTQYFGPGTRLTVL.

The CDR3 DNA reads as TGTGCCAGCATACAGGGTAGGGAAGCTTTCTTT. Its translation: CASIQGREAFF. This rearrangement joins TRBV28 to TRBJ1-1, with D maybe TRBD1 (6 bases). V dropped 7 bases and J dropped 8 bases, with 11 bases sitting between them. Germline assignment: CDR1 MDHEN and CDR2 SYDVKM. The CDR3 has 11 residues.

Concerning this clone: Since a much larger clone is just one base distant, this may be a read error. The chain's CDR3 is CASSLAAWGSGYTF. The DNA for the CDR3 is TGTGCCAGCAGCTTAGCTGCATGGGGCTCTGGCTACACCTTC. This chain links TRBV7-2 with TRBJ1-2; a possible D gene is TRBD1 (5 bases). V gave up 0 bases and J gave up 7 bases, with 12 bases separating them. The CDR3 spans 14 residues. CDR1 is SGHTA and CDR2 is FQGNSA in the germline V gene.

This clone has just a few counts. DNA of the CDR3: TGTGCCAGCACTCTTAGCGGGAGCTCCTACAATGAGCAGTTCTTC. Encoded protein: CASTLSGSSYNEQFF. The genes are TRBV25-1 and TRBJ2-1; 9 nucleotides agree with TRBD2. CDR3 size: 15 residues. Germline loops: CDR1 MGHDK, CDR2 SYGVNS. V trimming: 7 bases; J trimming: 0 bases; junction bases outside the gene matches: 4.

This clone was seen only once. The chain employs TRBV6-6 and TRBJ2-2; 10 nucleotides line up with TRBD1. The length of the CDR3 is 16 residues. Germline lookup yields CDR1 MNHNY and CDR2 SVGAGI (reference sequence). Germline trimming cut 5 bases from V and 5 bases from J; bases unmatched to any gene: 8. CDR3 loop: CASSPRTGGSTGELFF. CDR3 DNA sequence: TGTGCCAGCAGTCCCCGGACAGGGGGGAGTACCGGGGAGCTGTTTTTT.

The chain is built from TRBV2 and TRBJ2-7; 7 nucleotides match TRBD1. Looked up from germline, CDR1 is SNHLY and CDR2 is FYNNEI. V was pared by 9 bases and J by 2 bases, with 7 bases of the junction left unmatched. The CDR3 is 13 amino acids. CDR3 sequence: CASTRDSTYEQYF. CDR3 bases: TGTGCCAGTACAAGGGACAGCACCTACGAGCAGTACTTC.

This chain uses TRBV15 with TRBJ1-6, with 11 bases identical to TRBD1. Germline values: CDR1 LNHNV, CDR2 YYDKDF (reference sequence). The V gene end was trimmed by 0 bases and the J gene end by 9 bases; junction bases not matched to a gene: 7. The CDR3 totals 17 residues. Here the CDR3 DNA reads TGTGCCACCAGCAGAGATCGCCGGACAGGGGGCGGTTCACCCCTCCACTTT. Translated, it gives CATSRDRRTGGGSPLHF.

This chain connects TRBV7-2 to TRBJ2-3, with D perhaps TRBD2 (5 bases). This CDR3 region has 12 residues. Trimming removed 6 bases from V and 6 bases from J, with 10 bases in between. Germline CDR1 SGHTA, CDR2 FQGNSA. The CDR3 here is CASRFTGDTQYF. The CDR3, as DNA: TGTGCCAGCAGATTTACGGGGGATACGCAGTATTTT. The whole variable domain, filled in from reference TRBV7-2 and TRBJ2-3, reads GAGVSQSPSNKVTEKGKDVELRCDPISGHTALYWYRQSLGQGLEFLIYFQGNSAPDKSGLPSDRFSAERTGGSVSTLTIQRTQQEDSAVYLCASRFTGDTQYFGPGTRLTVL.

This chain's CDR3 is CASSLDPGSTNEKLFF. The CDR3 bases are TGCGCCAGCAGCTTGGACCCCGGGTCAACTAATGAAAAACTGTTTTTT. This chain uses TRBV5-1 with TRBJ1-4, with D uncertain. Trimming pared 0 bases from V and 0 bases from J, leaving 9 bases between. There are 16 residues in the CDR3. Germline lookup yields CDR1 SGHRS and CDR2 YFSETQ.